The 5 T cell receptor beta chains reported below all come from one sample, sequenced in a study of radiation and T cells in renal cell carcinoma (dated by TCRdb to 2020 to 2021). The library was built by means of the immunoSEQ multiplex PCR assay. TCRdb took this table from immuneACCESS and kept in-frame rearrangements with V and J called. Such tables lack part of the clones; where checked against another copy, unresolved V genes explain under half of the gap, and the rest is unexplained. This sample has 70,000 to 95,000 clones in its table, and over 75% of those were observed once. In total, the top ten clones hold almost 6.5% of the sample. The time point label, read with the paper, signifies: baseline pretreatment blood. Per the publication, the treatment or condition label means: 15 Gy SBRT to primary tumor, nephrectomy 4 weeks later. The material was blood, obtained from a patient whose treatment included radiotherapy and nephrectomy. The receptors stem from a man aged 55-75 years with renal cell carcinoma.

This clone was observed a handful of times. The chain couples TRBV7-9 to TRBJ1-2; TRBD1 matches 7 bases. Germline CDR1 reads SEHNR; CDR2 reads FQNEAQ (reference sequence). V was pared by 6 bases and J by 5 bases, with 21 bases of the junction left unmatched. This CDR3 is 18 amino acids long. CDR3 nucleotides: TGTGCCAGCAGTCGACCCGGGACAGACTACTCCCTTACGTATGGCTACACCTTC. Translating it yields CASSRPGTDYSLTYGYTF.

The J gene is TRBJ1-2, the V gene TRBV9; 8 bases map to TRBD1. CDR3 length: 15 residues. The V and J ends lost 1 base and 3 bases, in that order; junction bases with no gene match: 5. The germline gives CDR1 SGDLS, CDR2 YYNGEE. CDR3 DNA sequence: TGTGCCAGCAGCGTACCCTTGACAGGGGACTATGGCTACACCTTC. Its protein is CASSVPLTGDYGYTF.

The rearrangement links TRBV11-3 to TRBJ2-3; 14 bases align to TRBD2. The CDR3 contains 16 residues. V lost 5 bases to trimming and J lost 5 bases; unmatched junction nucleotides: 6. The germline V gene encodes CDR1 SGHNT and CDR2 YENEEA. The CDR3 region is CASSPGLAGAVDTQYF. CDR3 nucleotides: TGTGCCAGCAGCCCGGGACTAGCGGGAGCGGTAGATACGCAGTATTTT. Filled out from reference TRBV11-3 and TRBJ2-3, the complete variable domain reads EAGVVQSPRYKIIEKKQPVAFWCNPISGHNTLYWYLQNLGQGPELLIRYENEEAVDDSQLPKDRFSAERLKGVDSTLKIQPAELGDSAVYLCASSPGLAGAVDTQYFGPGTRLTVL.

The rearrangement uses TRBV5-1 and TRBJ2-1, with 9 bases lining up with TRBD2. The J segment lost 7 bases and the V segment lost 4 bases, leaving 9 bases of the junction unmatched. CDR1 SGHRS and CDR2 YFSETQ come from the germline V gene. The CDR3 has 15 residues. The CDR3 protein is CASSTSGLALNEQFF. In DNA form, the CDR3 reads TGCGCCAGCAGCACGAGCGGACTAGCGCTTAATGAGCAGTTCTTC.

The V gene is TRBV11-3, the J gene TRBJ2-1; D perhaps matches TRBD2 (5 bases). The CDR3 is made up of 15 amino acids. The ends were cut back, 7 bases at V and 0 bases at J, with 13 bases in the middle. Per germline, CDR1 SGHNT and CDR2 YENEEA. The CDR3 spells CASISTKSSYNEQFF. The CDR3 nucleotides are TGTGCCAGCATCTCGACTAAAAGCTCCTACAATGAGCAGTTCTTC.